Described below is a single TCR beta chain sequence and its context. Its matching antigen is unknown. Treg sorting used a CD4+CD25+CD127-/low gate. TCRdb recomputed calls from the 5' RACE reads with MiXCR, one row per CDR3 protein. The sample gives thousands of distinct CDR3 sequences, about half of which show up once; around 3% is in the top ten. Germline CDR1 and CDR2: DFQATT and SNEGSKA (reference sequence). Trimming shortened V by 3 bases and J by 5 bases, and 17 bases separated the two germline ends. This CDR3 region has 15 residues. Whole-study results and caveats: Larger-cohort validation covered only one TCR beta V-J rearrangement.

The sequence was obtained from a female donor with breast cancer. Material: Tregs sorted from a lymph node. V is TRBV20-1 and J is TRBJ2-1, with D perhaps TRBD1 or TRBD2 (5 bases each). The CDR3 is CSASAGRLDNNEQFF. As DNA, the CDR3 is TGCAGTGCTAGCGCAGGGAGATTAGACAACAATGAGCAGTTCTTC.